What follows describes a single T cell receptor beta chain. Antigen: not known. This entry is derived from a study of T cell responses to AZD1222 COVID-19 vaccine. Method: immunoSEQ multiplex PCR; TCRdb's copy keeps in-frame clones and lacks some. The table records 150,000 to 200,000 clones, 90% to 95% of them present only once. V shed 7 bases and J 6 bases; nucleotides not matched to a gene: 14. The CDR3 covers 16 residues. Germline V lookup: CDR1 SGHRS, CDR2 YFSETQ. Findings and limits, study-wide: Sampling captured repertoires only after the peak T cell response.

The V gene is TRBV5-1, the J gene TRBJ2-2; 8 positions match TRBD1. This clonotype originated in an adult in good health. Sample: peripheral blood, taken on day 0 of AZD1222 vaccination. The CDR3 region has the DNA TGCGCCAGCGAACAGTGGACAGGGCAGGCCGCCGGGGAGCTGTTTTTT. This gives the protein CASEQWTGQAAGELFF.